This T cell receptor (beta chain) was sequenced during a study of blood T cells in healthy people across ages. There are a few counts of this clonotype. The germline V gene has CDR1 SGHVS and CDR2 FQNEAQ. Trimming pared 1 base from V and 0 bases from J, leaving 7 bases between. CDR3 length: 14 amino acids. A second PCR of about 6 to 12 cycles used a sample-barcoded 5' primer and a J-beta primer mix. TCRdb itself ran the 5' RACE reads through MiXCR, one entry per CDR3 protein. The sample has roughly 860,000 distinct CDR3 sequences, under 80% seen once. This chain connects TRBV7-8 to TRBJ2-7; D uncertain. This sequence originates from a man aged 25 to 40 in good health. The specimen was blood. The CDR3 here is CASSLVTYSYEQYF. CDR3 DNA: TGTGCCAGCAGCTTAGTGACGTACTCCTACGAGCAGTACTTC.